The subject of this entry is one TCR beta chain. Its antigen remains unknown. TCRdb used MiXCR to reprocess the 5' RACE reads, holding one entry per CDR3 protein. The profile shows around 310,000 distinct CDR3 sequences, roughly 15% of them singletons. This record belongs to a study of T-cell memory formation after mild COVID-19. Turning to the study itself: Most TCR clusters belonged to a single donor.

Points from the study as a whole: There was no confirmation that second-wave clones peaking on day 37 were SARS-CoV-2 specific.

The germline CDR1 and CDR2 sequences are LNHDA and SQIVND (reference sequence). The CDR3 is 14 amino acids. V shed 9 bases, J shed 0 bases, and the junction held 6 bases outside the gene matches. Sequenced material: PBMCs or a T cell subset sorted from them (not recorded which). This sequence originates from a man between 18 and 29 years old who had mild COVID-19 (a few samples of this study predate the infection). Cell type and time point are not known. The chain joins TRBV19 to TRBJ1-2, with 8 nucleotides matching TRBD1. The CDR3: CASQRQGTNYGYTF. Here the CDR3 DNA reads TGTGCCAGCCAAAGACAGGGGACTAACTATGGCTACACCTTC.